This TCR beta chain was recovered during a study of T cell repertoires and HLA-DP antigens. The method was immunoSEQ multiplex PCR; TCRdb's version includes in-frame clones alone and lacks a portion of them. Here the sample spans over 100,000 clones, almost 95% being singletons. The germline gives CDR1 MNHEY, CDR2 SMNVEV (reference sequence). The CDR3 covers 14 residues. With 8 bases removed from V and 10 bases from J, the gap between germline ends came to 20 bases. Turning to this clone: The antigen remains unidentified.

The clonotype originates from a woman under 30 in good health and CMV-seronegative. Input material: CD4+ T cells from PBMCs. This chain uses TRBV27 with TRBJ1-4; D remains unclear. The CDR3 here is CASGGSLVEGKLFF. The DNA of the CDR3 is TGTGCCAGCGGCGGTTCCCTGGTCGAGGGAAAACTGTTTTTT. Combining the CDR3 with reference TRBV27 and TRBJ1-4 gives the whole variable domain EAQVTQNPRYLITVTGKKLTVTCSQNMNHEYMSWYRQDPGLGLRQIYYSMNVEVTDKGDVPEGYKVSRKEKRNFPLILESPSPNQTSLYFCASGGSLVEGKLFFGSGTQLSVL.